This paragraph reports one T cell receptor (beta chain). What this receptor recognizes is not known. Base quality data are lacking; no much larger clone is found one base away. These data are taken from a study of identical twins listed by TCRdb under 2016. Some background on the complete study: The study deep-sequenced TCR alpha and beta repertoires from monozygotic twins, unrelated adults of various ages and cord blood to test whether fetal clonotypes persist. Replicate twin experiments were performed at different times using different library preparation protocols to rule out contamination.

General study outcomes and caveats: Invariant T cells such as MAIT and iNKT could partly confound zero-insertion analyses, though diverse VJ usage argued against this for most clonotypes. Compared with coincidental sharing between unrelated individuals, out-of-frame TCR alpha sequences shared between twins had an excess of sequences with low generation probability. In monozygotic twins, recombination models systematically underestimated out-of-frame TCR alpha sharing, but the models matched the sharing seen between unrelated individuals. Because the same donors could not be followed over many years, the conclusions depended on cross-sectional statistical analysis. Abundant cord blood beta clonotypes had fewer insertions, young adult naive repertoires showed a similar but weaker trend, and memory repertoires showed no such trend. Excess twin sharing in beta out-of-frame sequences was weaker because fewer shared sequences lowered the signal-to-noise ratio.

Only healthy Caucasian donors were included. The twin cohort consisted of three pairs of female monozygotic twins, all aged about 18 to 30 years. Positive isolation kits from Invitrogen were used to isolate the CD4+ and CD8+ T cell populations. The library relied on 5' RACE. Sequencer: Illumina HiSeq 2000. A universal primer binding site was introduced by template switching, and a unique molecular identifier was present in the final cDNA, enabling accurate counting of TCR cDNA molecules. Specific primers in the conserved constant-segment region were used to synthesize first-strand cDNA for TCR alpha and beta chains. Each cDNA library was double barcoded, with a SMART-Mk sample barcode plus Illumina barcodes, to control for contamination. TruSeq adapter sequences and Illumina sample barcodes were added in two successive PCR steps. The Illumina HiSeq platform was used with custom primers to sequence TCR alpha and beta cDNA libraries. Turning to the authors' computational methods: Unique molecular identifiers were extracted from raw reads with MiGEC, and CDR3 positions were determined with MiXCR. For each individual, recombination models were inferred using an EM algorithm with the repgenHMM and IGoR tools. Shared clonotypes were analyzed with the tcR package in R, and sharing was normalized by the product of cloneset sizes. Out-of-frame nonproductive sequences were analyzed to study raw recombination free of thymic and clonal selection effects. TCRdb reran the public reads through fastp at Q25 and MiXCR, keeping productive beta chains. Entries that share a CDR3 protein sequence are merged under the most common genes and DNA. TCRdb, not the authors, supplied the V and J calls. The sample profile shows around 490,000 distinct CDR3 sequences; 20% to 25% of them were found once. The ten largest clonotypes hold 0.48% of the sample.

The CDR3 sequence holds 16 residues, the cysteine and phenylalanine included. The DNA shown is the 48-base CDR3, in frame from base 1. The germline V gene (reference sequence) supplies CDR1 DFQATT and CDR2 SNEGSKA. At the junction V is shortened by 3 bases and J by 6 bases; bases outside the gene matches: 9. These data were also filed under a second study, of yellow fever vaccine responses in identical twins. The second paper states: According to the authors, the vaccine-induced T cell response in identical twins seemed to be partly convergent and partly specific to each individual. In identical twins, the study followed T cell clones that responded to the vaccine with precision.

This receptor was obtained from a young woman in good health. The chain uses TRBV20-1 and TRBJ2-1, with 12 central nucleotides matching TRBD2. The sample was CD4+ T cells sorted from blood. The DNA is as follows: TGCAGTGCTAGCGGTCAGACTAGCGGGAGTATCAATGAGCAGTTCTTC. Its protein product is CSASGQTSGSINEQFF.